This T cell receptor beta chain was profiled in a study of blood T cells in healthy people across ages. The CDR3 is 14 amino acids. Germline CDR1 MNHEY, CDR2 SVGEGT. V lost 2 bases to trimming and J lost 5 bases, with 12 bases between them. The second PCR ran about 6 to 12 cycles with a sample-barcoded 5' primer and J-beta primers. A template-switch adaptor that had 12 random nucleotides put a tag on each cDNA molecule. Using its own MiXCR run on the 5' RACE reads, TCRdb lists one record per CDR3 protein. The table includes about 1.8 million distinct CDR3 sequences, around half detected once. The rearrangement uses TRBV6-2 or TRBV6-3 and TRBJ1-1, with a tentative D call TRBD1 (6 bases). Sequencing was performed on blood. The source of this sequence is a woman between 40 and 50 years old in good health. CDR3 nucleotide sequence: TGTGCCAGCAGTTACCCCGGACAGCTGACTGAAGCTTTCTTT. Its translation is CASSYPGQLTEAFF.